A single sample is the source of the 6 T cell receptor beta chains below, sequenced in a study of blood T cell repertoires in COVID-19. Sequenced by immunoSEQ multiplex PCR; TCRdb stores in-frame clones only, minus some. Here the sample spans approximately 68,000 clones, more than 75% being singletons. Sequencing used peripheral blood. The receptors here all came from a human donor in a cohort sampled during active COVID-19.

The CDR3 sequence: CAISDSGYREQYF. The CDR3 DNA is TGTGCCATCAGTGATTCAGGCTACAGGGAGCAGTACTTC. The chain carries TRBV10-3 and TRBJ2-7; a weak D match, TRBD1 (5 bases). Trimming pared 3 bases from V and 7 bases from J, leaving 13 bases between. The CDR3 runs 13 residues. Germline assignment: CDR1 ENHRY and CDR2 SYGVKD.

The chain carries TRBV5-6 and TRBJ2-7, with a tentative D call TRBD1 (6 bases). CDR3 length: 12 residues. Trimming shortened V by 3 bases and J by 5 bases, and 9 bases separated the two germline ends. From germline, CDR1 is SGHDT and CDR2 YYEEEE. CDR3 nucleotides: TGTGCCAGCAGCTGGACAGAAAACGAGCAGTACTTC. Translated, it gives CASSWTENEQYF.

This clone has a single count. The CDR3 DNA reads as TGTGCCAGCAGCTTCGATGGTAGCGGACCCTACGAGCAGTACTTC. Encoded protein: CASSFDGSGPYEQYF. The chain couples TRBV6-5 to TRBJ2-7; tentatively, D is TRBD2 (6 bases). Looked up from germline, CDR1 is MNHEY and CDR2 is SVGAGI. The germline V and J ends were trimmed by 6 bases and 2 bases, with 17 bases remaining between them. CDR3 length: 15 amino acids.

The CDR3 region has the DNA TGTGCCAGCAGGAGACAGGGAGGTAATGAGCAGTTCTTC. It yields the protein CASRRQGGNEQFF. This sequence joins TRBV12-3 or TRBV12-4 and TRBJ2-1, with a tentative D call TRBD1 (7 bases). V shed 6 bases and J shed 7 bases, with 13 bases lying between them. The CDR3 has 13 residues.

The chain carries TRBV19 and TRBJ1-2; 7 bases fit TRBD1. V shed 7 bases and J 8 bases; nucleotides not matched to a gene: 13. This CDR3 region has 14 residues. The V gene's germline CDR1 is LNHDA and CDR2 SQIVND (reference sequence). CDR3 sequence (DNA): TGTGCCAGTACTGAACTCACAGGGGTGCAAGGCTACACCTTC. This codes for CASTELTGVQGYTF.

The rearrangement links TRBV18 to TRBJ2-7, with TRBD2 identical over 11 bases. The V gene's germline CDR1 is KGHSH and CDR2 LQKENI. V was clipped by 6 bases and J by 3 bases; unmatched bases: 4. CDR3 size: 14 residues. The chain's CDR3 is CASSPTSGDYEQYF. In DNA form, the CDR3 reads TGTGCCAGCTCGCCGACTAGCGGGGACTACGAGCAGTACTTC.